Each of the 18 T cell receptor beta chains below was sequenced from the same sample in a study of long-term antiretroviral therapy in people with HIV. Researchers report immunoSEQ v3.0 was run at survey level. Clones were read by immunoSEQ multiplex PCR, and TCRdb kept only the in-frame ones, dropping some. The sample has tens of thousands of clones, 70% to 90% seen once. The sequencing here drew on unsorted PBMCs, taken approximately 2.6 years after starting antiretroviral therapy. Receptors originate from a man aged 40-49 years with HIV.

This sequence joins TRBV10-3 and TRBJ2-1, with 8 nucleotides matching TRBD2. Unmatched junction bases numbered 4, after V lost 0 bases and J lost 6 bases. Per the germline V gene, CDR1 is ENHRY and CDR2 is SYGVKD. This CDR3 spans 15 amino acids. The CDR3, as DNA: TGTGCCATCAGTGAGTCCTTAGCGGGGACCAATGAGCAGTTCTTC. As protein: CAISESLAGTNEQFF.

This clone is medium-sized (0.01 to 0.1%) by share. This chain connects TRBV6-5 to TRBJ2-1; TRBD2 aligns across 9 bases. The CDR3 has 15 amino acids. Germline CDR1 MNHEY, CDR2 SVGAGI. The V segment lost 2 bases and the J segment 7 bases; nucleotides outside the gene matches: 6. CDR3 bases: TGTGCCAGCAGTTACCGCGGGGGGGCCTTAAATGAGCAGTTCTTC. Protein product: CASSYRGGALNEQFF.

The genes are TRBV5-6 and TRBJ2-2, with 10 bases matching TRBD1. Trimming took 3 bases from V and 3 from J; bases not matched to a gene: 8. Germline CDR1 and CDR2: SGHDT and YYEEEE. The CDR3 contains 17 residues. DNA for the CDR3: TGTGCCAGCAGCTCGGGACGGACAGGGGGATACACCGGGGAGCTGTTTTTT. Residues: CASSSGRTGGYTGELFF.

V gene TRBV10-3 combines with J gene TRBJ2-4, with 8 bases lining up with TRBD1. CDR1 is ENHRY and CDR2 is SYGVKD in the germline V gene. The CDR3 runs to 14 residues. Germline trimming cut 6 bases from V and 8 bases from J; bases unmatched to any gene: 9. The CDR3: CAISPTTGEDIQYF. The CDR3 DNA is TGTGCCATCAGCCCTACGACAGGGGAAGACATTCAGTACTTC.

The V and J genes are TRBV28 and TRBJ2-2; 7 bases agree with TRBD1. Germline V gene sequence: CDR1 MDHEN, CDR2 SYDVKM. With 2 bases clipped from V and 6 bases from J, the junction kept 12 bases outside the gene matches. The CDR3 sequence is 17 residues long. Written as DNA, the CDR3 is TGTGCCAGCAGTTTAGGGATATTGACAGGGAGAGCCGGGGAGCTGTTTTTT. Protein sequence: CASSLGILTGRAGELFF.

V is TRBV19 and J is TRBJ1-1, with D possibly being TRBD1 (5 bases). Between the trimmed V and J ends, which lost 6 bases and 9 bases, there was a span of 14 bases. Germline V lookup: CDR1 LNHDA, CDR2 SQIVND (reference sequence). The CDR3 is 12 residues long. The DNA of the CDR3 is TGTGCCAGTAGGACGGGGGGTGTTAAAGCTTTCTTT. Its protein product is CASRTGGVKAFF.

The count of this clone is one. This chain links TRBV4-1 with TRBJ2-1; D is tentatively TRBD1 or TRBD2 (5 bases each). The CDR3 is 13 residues long. Trimming left V 4 bases short and J 9 bases short, with 13 bases between. From germline, CDR1 is MGHRA and CDR2 YSYEKL. In nucleotides, the CDR3 is TGCGCCAGCAGCCCCCCACCCGGGGCTGAGCAGTTCTTC. Residues: CASSPPPGAEQFF.

The V gene is TRBV6-5, the J gene TRBJ1-2; D ambiguous. The CDR3 spans 13 residues. The germline V and J ends were trimmed by 4 bases and 1 base, with 7 bases remaining between them. The germline CDR1 and CDR2 sequences are MNHEY and SVGAGI. CDR3 in amino acids: CASSLTSNYGYTF. The CDR3 nucleotides read TGTGCCAGCAGTTTGACGAGTAACTATGGCTACACCTTC.

This chain connects TRBV7-2 to TRBJ2-5; tentatively, D is TRBD1 (6 bases). The CDR3 spans 14 residues. V lost 3 bases to trimming and J lost 5 bases, with 13 bases between them. CDR1 SGHTA and CDR2 FQGNSA come from the germline V gene. CDR3 sequence: CASSLQGRGETQYF. In DNA form, the CDR3 reads TGTGCCAGCAGCTTGCAGGGGCGCGGGGAGACCCAGTACTTC. The variable domain in full, with the rest retrieved from reference TRBV7-2 and TRBJ2-5, is GAGVSQSPSNKVTEKGKDVELRCDPISGHTALYWYRQSLGQGLEFLIYFQGNSAPDKSGLPSDRFSAERTGGSVSTLTIQRTQQEDSAVYLCASSLQGRGETQYFGPGTRLLVL.

Only one count was recorded for this clone. The chain combines TRBV2 with TRBJ2-3; possibly TRBD1 for D (5 bases). The CDR3 covers 16 residues. V was shortened by 9 bases and J by 1 base, with 20 bases between the two germline ends. Looked up from germline, CDR1 is SNHLY and CDR2 is FYNNEI. This CDR3 reads CASVGRGLSGTDTQYF. CDR3 in DNA: TGTGCCAGTGTAGGAAGGGGATTGTCTGGCACAGATACGCAGTATTTT.

This chain uses TRBV4-3 with TRBJ2-3; the match to TRBD2 covers 8 bases. J lost 8 bases, V lost 1 base, and 11 bases had no gene match. In germline, CDR1 is LGHNA, CDR2 YSLEER. The CDR3 extends over 16 amino acids. The CDR3 coding sequence is TGCGCCAGCAGCCAAGTCGTAAGCGGGGGAGGGGGTACGCAGTATTTT. It codes for CASSQVVSGGGGTQYF.

The V and J genes are TRBV30 and TRBJ1-1, with a tentative D call TRBD1 (5 bases). The CDR3 covers 11 residues. Looked up from germline, CDR1 is GTSNPN and CDR2 is SVGIG (reference sequence). Deletions cut 4 bases from V and 6 bases from J, with 9 bases between. The CDR3 DNA reads as TGTGCCTGGATAGGGACGGCTGAAGCTTTCTTT. Translated: CAWIGTAEAFF.

The chain combines TRBV6-1 with TRBJ2-5; 8 bases are shared with TRBD1. CDR1 MNHNS and CDR2 SASEGT come from the germline V gene. The CDR3 has 15 amino acids. V trimming: 5 bases; J trimming: 1 base; junction bases outside the gene matches: 6. Here the CDR3 DNA reads TGTGCCAGCAGTAAGGACAGGGCACTCCAAGAGACCCAGTACTTC. Its translation: CASSKDRALQETQYF.

Only one count was recorded for this clone. The V call is TRBV7-7, the J call TRBJ2-5; D might be TRBD2 (5 bases). Germline loops: CDR1 SSHAT, CDR2 FNYEAQ (reference sequence). The CDR3 spans 14 residues. Trimming removed 5 bases from V and 0 bases from J, with 10 bases in between. Here the CDR3 reads CASSPRTHQETQYF. The CDR3 nucleotides read TGTGCCAGCAGCCCCCGGACTCACCAAGAGACCCAGTACTTC.

The rearrangement joins TRBV10-3 to TRBJ2-3; 7 nucleotides agree with TRBD2. Germline loops: CDR1 ENHRY, CDR2 SYGVKD. V was pared by 10 bases and J by 2 bases, with 6 bases of the junction left unmatched. The CDR3 runs to 13 residues. CDR3 DNA sequence: TGTGCCACCGGGAGCGGGGCCACAGATACGCAGTATTTT. Its translation is CATGSGATDTQYF.

This chain joins TRBV13 and TRBJ2-7; 9 bases map to TRBD2. CDR3 length: 14 amino acids. After removal of 6 bases from V and 2 bases from J, the junction contained 5 bases not matched to a gene. Looked up from germline, CDR1 is PRHDT and CDR2 is FYEKMQ (reference sequence). CDR3: CASRKAGGTYEQYF. DNA of the CDR3: TGTGCCAGCAGGAAAGCGGGGGGAACCTACGAGCAGTACTTC.

This rearrangement joins TRBV9 to TRBJ2-1; 7 nucleotides match TRBD2. CDR3 length equals 15 residues. Trimming at V came to 3 bases and at J to 8 bases, leaving 11 bases not matched to a gene. Looked up from germline, CDR1 is SGDLS and CDR2 is YYNGEE. In DNA form, the CDR3 reads TGTGCCAGCAGCGCCCCCGGGGAGGGAAGGCATGAGCAGTTCTTC. Its protein product is CASSAPGEGRHEQFF.

The chain recombines TRBV2 with TRBJ2-5; D call uncertain. Germline V gene data show CDR1 as SNHLY and CDR2 as FYNNEI. The CDR3 consists of 12 residues. Trimming cost V 6 bases and J 7 bases, with 12 bases left between them. The CDR3 loop is CASRPLGGTQYF. DNA of the CDR3: TGTGCCAGCAGACCCCTCGGTGGGACCCAGTACTTC.